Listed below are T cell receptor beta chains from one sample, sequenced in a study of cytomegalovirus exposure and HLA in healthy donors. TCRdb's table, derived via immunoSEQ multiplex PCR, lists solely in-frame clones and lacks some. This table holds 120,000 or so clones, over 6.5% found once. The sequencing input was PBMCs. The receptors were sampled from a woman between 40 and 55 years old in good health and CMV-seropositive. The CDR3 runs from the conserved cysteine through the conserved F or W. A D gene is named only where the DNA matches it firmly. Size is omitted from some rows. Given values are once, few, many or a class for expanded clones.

CDR3nt: TGCGCCAGCACCCCCGAGGGGGGGACAGGGCTCCTTTACGAGCAGTACTTC
CDR3aa: CASTPEGGTGLLYEQYF
v_gene: TRBV5-1
d_gene: TRBD1
len: 17
j_gene: TRBJ2-7
abundance: NA

CDR3nt: TGTGCCAGCAGCGTAACGCCGGGGAAGGAAAAACTGTTTTTT
CDR3aa: CASSVTPGKEKLFF
v_gene: TRBV9
d_gene: NA
len: 14
j_gene: TRBJ1-4
abundance: NA

CDR3nt: TGTGCCACCAGCAGAGGCCCGACTAGCGGGGGGGTCAATGAGCAGTTCTTC
CDR3aa: CATSRGPTSGGVNEQFF
v_gene: TRBV15
d_gene: TRBD2
len: 17
j_gene: TRBJ2-1
abundance: few

CDR3nt: TGTGCCAGCCGGTCCGAGACCCAGTACTTC
CDR3aa: CASRSETQYF
v_gene: TRBV2
d_gene: NA
len: 10
j_gene: TRBJ2-5
abundance: few

CDR3nt: TGTGCCAGCAGTGATGCGGTGGGGCAGTACCTTAATGAAAAACTGTTTTTT
CDR3aa: CASSDAVGQYLNEKLFF
v_gene: TRBV2
d_gene: NA
len: 17
j_gene: TRBJ1-4
abundance: NA

CDR3nt: TGTGCCAGTAGTATTTTACCTGGGACAGGGGGAGGCCTGTTTTTT
CDR3aa: CASSILPGTGGGLFF
v_gene: TRBV19
d_gene: TRBD1
len: 15
j_gene: TRBJ2-2
abundance: NA

CDR3nt: TGCGCCAGCAGCCTAGACAGCACCTATGGCTACACCTTC
CDR3aa: CASSLDSTYGYTF
v_gene: TRBV5-1
d_gene: NA
len: 13
j_gene: TRBJ1-2
abundance: few

CDR3nt: TGTGCCATCAGTGAGCACAGGGGGGGGGAAAAACTGTTTTTT
CDR3aa: CAISEHRGGEKLFF
v_gene: TRBV10-3
d_gene: TRBD1
len: 14
j_gene: TRBJ1-4
abundance: few

CDR3nt: TGTGCCAGGGCGCGGCGACCGAACACCGGGGAGCTGTTTTTT
CDR3aa: CARARRPNTGELFF
v_gene: TRBV2
d_gene: NA
len: 14
j_gene: TRBJ2-2
abundance: few

CDR3nt: TGTGCCAGCAGCGTAGGGGGCGTAGGTGGCTACACCTTC
CDR3aa: CASSVGGVGGYTF
v_gene: TRBV11-2
d_gene: TRBD1
len: 13
j_gene: TRBJ1-2
abundance: NA

CDR3nt: TGTGCCAGCAGTGACAGGGGCAGGGGGGTCAATCAGCCCCAGCATTTT
CDR3aa: CASSDRGRGVNQPQHF
v_gene: TRBV6-1
d_gene: TRBD1
len: 16
j_gene: TRBJ1-5
abundance: few

CDR3nt: TGCGCCAGCAGCTCCGGGGGAGGCCAGTTCTATGGCTACACCTTC
CDR3aa: CASSSGGGQFYGYTF
v_gene: TRBV5-1
d_gene: NA
len: 15
j_gene: TRBJ1-2
abundance: NA

CDR3nt: TGTGCCAGCAGTGAGGACAGGGTTCGGTCACCCCTCCACTTT
CDR3aa: CASSEDRVRSPLHF
v_gene: TRBV6-1
d_gene: TRBD1
len: 14
j_gene: TRBJ1-6
abundance: few

CDR3nt: TGTGCCAGCAGTCCCACAACCTGGCGGGGCACAGATACGCAGTATTTT
CDR3aa: CASSPTTWRGTDTQYF
v_gene: TRBV27
d_gene: NA
len: 16
j_gene: TRBJ2-3
abundance: few

CDR3nt: TGCAGCGTTGGGACAGGGAACGCTGGAAACACCATATATTTT
CDR3aa: CSVGTGNAGNTIYF
v_gene: TRBV29-1
d_gene: TRBD1
len: 14
j_gene: TRBJ1-3
abundance: NA

CDR3nt: TGTGCCAGCAGCGCCAGGGACACCGAGAGCCAGCCCCAGCATTTT
CDR3aa: CASSARDTESQPQHF
v_gene: TRBV9
d_gene: NA
len: 15
j_gene: TRBJ1-5
abundance: few

CDR3nt: TGTGCCAGCAGCTTGGGACTCGGTCAGCCCCAGCATTTT
CDR3aa: CASSLGLGQPQHF
v_gene: TRBV5-6
d_gene: NA
len: 13
j_gene: TRBJ1-5
abundance: few

CDR3nt: TGTGCCAGCTCGCGAGGAGGGACAGATAACACCATATATTTT
CDR3aa: CASSRGGTDNTIYF
v_gene: TRBV6-5
d_gene: TRBD1
len: 14
j_gene: TRBJ1-3
abundance: NA

CDR3nt: TGTGCCAGCAGCGCCGAGAGGGGGCACTACGAGCAGTACTTC
CDR3aa: CASSAERGHYEQYF
v_gene: TRBV27
d_gene: TRBD1
len: 14
j_gene: TRBJ2-7
abundance: few

CDR3nt: TGTGCCAGCAGCCGAGCCGGGGGCGAGCAGTACTTC
CDR3aa: CASSRAGGEQYF
v_gene: TRBV7-2
d_gene: NA
len: 12
j_gene: TRBJ2-7
abundance: NA

CDR3nt: TGTGCCAGCTCACCTTCGACTAGCAGTTTCGAGACCCAGTACTTC
CDR3aa: CASSPSTSSFETQYF
v_gene: TRBV18
d_gene: TRBD2
len: 15
j_gene: TRBJ2-5
abundance: NA

CDR3nt: TGTGCCAGCCCTAATAAGGGGGAGAGCACCTACGAGCAGTACTTC
CDR3aa: CASPNKGESTYEQYF
v_gene: TRBV6-1
d_gene: NA
len: 15
j_gene: TRBJ2-7
abundance: NA

CDR3nt: TGTGCCAGCTCAAGGACAGGGCCGGATTCACCCCTCCACTTT
CDR3aa: CASSRTGPDSPLHF
v_gene: TRBV6-1
d_gene: TRBD1
len: 14
j_gene: TRBJ1-6
abundance: few

CDR3nt: TGTGCCAGCAGCAGAGACAGGGGAGCAACTAATGAAAAACTGTTTTTT
CDR3aa: CASSRDRGATNEKLFF
v_gene: TRBV11-1
d_gene: TRBD1
len: 16
j_gene: TRBJ1-4
abundance: NA

CDR3nt: TGCAGCGCCTTCTCCGACTCCTATGGCTACACCTTC
CDR3aa: CSAFSDSYGYTF
v_gene: TRBV29-1
d_gene: NA
len: 12
j_gene: TRBJ1-2
abundance: few

CDR3nt: TGTGCCTGGATGACAGGGGGGGCAGATACGCAGTATTTT
CDR3aa: CAWMTGGADTQYF
v_gene: TRBV30
d_gene: TRBD1
len: 13
j_gene: TRBJ2-3
abundance: NA

CDR3nt: TGTGCCGGTAGTATAGCGGGGATTGAAGCTTTCTTT
CDR3aa: CAGSIAGIEAFF
v_gene: TRBV19
d_gene: NA
len: 12
j_gene: TRBJ1-1
abundance: few

CDR3nt: TGTGCCAGCAGCCGAGGGACAGTGAAGTACTTC
CDR3aa: CASSRGTVKYF
v_gene: TRBV6-5
d_gene: TRBD1
len: 11
j_gene: TRBJ2-7
abundance: few

CDR3nt: TGTGCCATCAGTGAGTCTATGGCCCAGGCTAATTCACCCCTCCACTTT
CDR3aa: CAISESMAQANSPLHF
v_gene: TRBV10-3
d_gene: NA
len: 16
j_gene: TRBJ1-6
abundance: few

CDR3nt: TGCGCCAGCAGCTTGTTTGCCGGGGTGAGAAACACCATATATTTT
CDR3aa: CASSLFAGVRNTIYF
v_gene: TRBV5-1
d_gene: NA
len: 15
j_gene: TRBJ1-3
abundance: NA

CDR3nt: TGTGCCAGTAGTATCGTCAGCGTTGGAGGCTACACCTTC
CDR3aa: CASSIVSVGGYTF
v_gene: TRBV19
d_gene: NA
len: 13
j_gene: TRBJ1-2
abundance: NA

CDR3nt: TGTGCCAGCAGCCCAGGGGCAGTAGAAGCTTTCTTT
CDR3aa: CASSPGAVEAFF
v_gene: TRBV25-1
d_gene: NA
len: 12
j_gene: TRBJ1-1
abundance: NA

CDR3nt: TGTGCCAGTAGTATCAGAAGGAACACCGGGGAGCTGTTTTTT
CDR3aa: CASSIRRNTGELFF
v_gene: TRBV19
d_gene: NA
len: 14
j_gene: TRBJ2-2
abundance: few

CDR3nt: TGTGCCACCAGCAGAGATGGAGGACAGACCTATGGCTACACCTTC
CDR3aa: CATSRDGGQTYGYTF
v_gene: TRBV15
d_gene: NA
len: 15
j_gene: TRBJ1-2
abundance: few

CDR3nt: TGTGCCAGCAGTTACGCAGGGTATAGCAATCAGCCCCAGCATTTT
CDR3aa: CASSYAGYSNQPQHF
v_gene: TRBV6-5
d_gene: NA
len: 15
j_gene: TRBJ1-5
abundance: few

CDR3nt: TGCGCCAGCAGCTTGGGAGGGGGCTGGACCGGGGAGCTGTTTTTT
CDR3aa: CASSLGGGWTGELFF
v_gene: TRBV5-1
d_gene: TRBD1
len: 15
j_gene: TRBJ2-2
abundance: NA

CDR3nt: TGTGCCAGCAGTCGGACAGGGTTCGCGCAGTACTTC
CDR3aa: CASSRTGFAQYF
v_gene: TRBV6-5
d_gene: TRBD1
len: 12
j_gene: TRBJ2-7
abundance: NA

CDR3nt: TGTGCCAGCAGTTACCGCAGGGGCGGGGGGGAAAAACTGTTTTTT
CDR3aa: CASSYRRGGGEKLFF
v_gene: TRBV6-5
d_gene: NA
len: 15
j_gene: TRBJ1-4
abundance: few

CDR3nt: TGTGCCAGCTGGACAGGGGGCATGGCGAACACTGAAGCTTTCTTT
CDR3aa: CASWTGGMANTEAFF
v_gene: TRBV28
d_gene: TRBD1
len: 15
j_gene: TRBJ1-1
abundance: NA

CDR3nt: TGTGCCAGCCGAAAGGCTGGGGCCAACACTGAAGCTTTCTTT
CDR3aa: CASRKAGANTEAFF
v_gene: TRBV11-2
d_gene: NA
len: 14
j_gene: TRBJ1-1
abundance: NA